This T cell receptor beta chain derives from a study of T-cell memory formation after mild COVID-19. Study context: TCR clusters were largely donor specific. The study's findings and limits: CD4+ clones that contracted lay mainly in CM and EM; CD8+ ones lay in EMRA. Balance between CD4 and CD8 was seen in clones contracting day 15 to 85, and a CD4+ lean was seen in later expanders.

This CDR3 contains 14 residues. J lost 4 bases, V lost 5 bases, and 3 bases had no gene match. Notes on this clonotype: What it binds is unknown.

5'RACE primed from the constant segment yielded TCR alpha and TCR beta cDNA libraries bearing sample barcodes and UMIs. TCRdb re-derived calls from the 5' RACE reads in MiXCR, one entry per CDR3 protein. The table includes around 200,000 distinct CDR3 sequences, approximately 30% detected once. The sequence was collected from an adult woman who had mild COVID-19 (a few samples of this study predate the infection). Cell type and time point are not known. The chain links TRBV12-3 or TRBV12-4 to TRBJ1-4; TRBD1 matches at 8 bases. The specimen sequenced was PBMCs or a T cell subset sorted from them (not recorded which). CDR3 sequence reads: CASSRTGLNEKLFF. The CDR3 DNA reads as TGTGCCAGCAGTAGGACAGGGCTTAATGAAAAACTGTTTTTT.